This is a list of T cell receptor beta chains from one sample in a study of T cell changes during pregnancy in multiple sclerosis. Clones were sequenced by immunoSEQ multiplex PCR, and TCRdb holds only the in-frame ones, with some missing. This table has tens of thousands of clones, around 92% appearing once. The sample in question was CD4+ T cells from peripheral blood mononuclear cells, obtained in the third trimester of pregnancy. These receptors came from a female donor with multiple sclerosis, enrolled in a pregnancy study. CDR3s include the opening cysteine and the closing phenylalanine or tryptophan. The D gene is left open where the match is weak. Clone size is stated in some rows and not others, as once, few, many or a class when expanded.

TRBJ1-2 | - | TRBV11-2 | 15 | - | CASSPPGHSNYGYTF | TGTGCCAGCAGCCCACCGGGACATTCCAACTATGGCTACACCTTC
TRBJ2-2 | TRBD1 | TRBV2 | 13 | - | CASGTANTGELFF | TGTGCCAGCGGGACAGCGAACACCGGGGAGCTGTTTTTT
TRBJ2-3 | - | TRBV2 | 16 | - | CASSGLRGRGTDTQYF | TGTGCCAGCAGTGGACTTCGAGGAAGAGGCACAGATACGCAGTATTTT
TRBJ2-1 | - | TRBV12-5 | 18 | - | CASGQLRHGPDAYNEQFF | TGTGCTAGTGGCCAACTCCGACATGGGCCGGATGCCTACAATGAGCAGTTCTTC
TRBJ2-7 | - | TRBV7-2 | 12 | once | CASSASSYEQYF | TGTGCCAGCAGCGCGAGCTCCTACGAGCAGTACTTC
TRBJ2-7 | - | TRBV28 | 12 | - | CASTRSPYEQYF | TGTGCCAGCACGAGGTCTCCTTACGAGCAGTACTTC
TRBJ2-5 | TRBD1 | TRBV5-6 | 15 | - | CASSLRQGRRETQYF | TGTGCCAGCAGCCTCCGACAGGGGAGGAGGGAGACCCAGTACTTC
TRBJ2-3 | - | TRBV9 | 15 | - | CASSARAGRTDTQYF | TGTGCCAGCAGCGCACGGGCGGGACGCACAGATACGCAGTATTTT
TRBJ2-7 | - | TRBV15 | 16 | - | CATSRRVGGAGYEQYF | TGTGCCACCAGCAGGAGGGTAGGGGGGGCAGGATACGAGCAGTACTTC
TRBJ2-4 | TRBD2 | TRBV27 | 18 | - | CASSLGGMAGRVGNIQYF | TGTGCCAGCAGTTTAGGAGGGATGGCAGGGAGGGTTGGAAACATTCAGTACTTC
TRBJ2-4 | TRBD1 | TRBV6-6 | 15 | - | CASRATTGQANIQYF | TGTGCCAGCAGGGCAACAACTGGACAGGCAAACATTCAGTACTTC
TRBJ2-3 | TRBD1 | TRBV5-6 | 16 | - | CASSLVAGGGTDTQYF | TGTGCCAGCAGCTTGGTAGCAGGGGGTGGGACAGATACGCAGTATTTT
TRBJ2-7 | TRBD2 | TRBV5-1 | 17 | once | CASSFNTGLAGLYEQYF | TGCGCCAGCAGCTTTAATACGGGACTAGCGGGCCTCTACGAGCAGTACTTC
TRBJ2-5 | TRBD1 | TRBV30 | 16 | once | CAWSVRGGAVGETQYF | TGTGCCTGGAGTGTACGAGGGGGCGCGGTCGGAGAGACCCAGTACTTC
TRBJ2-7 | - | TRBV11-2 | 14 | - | CASSLEARNYEQYF | TGTGCCAGCAGCTTAGAGGCACGAAACTACGAGCAGTACTTC
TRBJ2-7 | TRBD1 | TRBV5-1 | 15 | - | CASSLTGGFSYEQYF | TGCGCCAGCAGCTTGACAGGGGGCTTCTCCTACGAGCAGTACTTC
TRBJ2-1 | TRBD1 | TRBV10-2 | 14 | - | CASRGEQGDNEQFF | TGCGCCAGCAGGGGAGAGCAGGGGGATAATGAGCAGTTCTTC
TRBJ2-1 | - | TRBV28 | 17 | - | CASSRILGRSSYNEQFF | TGTGCCAGCAGCCGCATACTAGGCCGCAGCTCCTACAATGAGCAGTTCTTC
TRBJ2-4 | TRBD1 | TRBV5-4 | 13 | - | CASSQDRVNIQYF | TGTGCCAGCAGCCAGGACAGGGTAAACATTCAGTACTTC
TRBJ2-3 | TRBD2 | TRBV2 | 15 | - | CASRTGTSERDTQYF | TGTGCCAGCAGGACCGGGACTAGTGAGAGGGATACGCAGTATTTT
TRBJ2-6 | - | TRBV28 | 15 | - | CASSLGRTGANVLTF | TGTGCCAGCAGTTTAGGGAGAACTGGGGCCAACGTCCTGACTTTC
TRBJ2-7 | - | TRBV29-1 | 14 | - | CSVKEAGFSYEQYF | TGCAGCGTTAAGGAGGCCGGCTTCTCCTACGAGCAGTACTTC